This T cell receptor (beta chain) was captured in a study of cytomegalovirus exposure and HLA in healthy donors (TCRdb year 2017). Notes on the research overall: An earlier analysis of some 620 of the donors reported about 280 Gb of sequence data and 117 million unique TCR beta sequences obtained from around 190 million T cells. Among the roughly 410 genotyped donors, around 81% belonged to the genetic ancestry cluster associated with self-reported Caucasian donors. In addition to the first cohort of approximately 670 subjects, a separate validation cohort of 120 different subjects was used. The study was designed to test whether signatures of past pathogen exposure could be identified by cataloging public T cell receptors. Roughly five DR-DQ haplotypes were treated as single units for association and clustering because of strong linkage in the cohort. In a later analysis, previously published TCR beta repertoires from several hundred donors were re-analyzed and high-resolution HLA genotyping was added so that TCR occurrence patterns could be studied. Genome-wide SNP genotypes for about 55% of the roughly 670 donors were used in a later genetic analysis, which treated that subset as a discovery cohort. The T cell repertoires of 666 subjects were profiled by immunosequencing and related to cytomegalovirus serostatus. An earlier analysis of approximately 630 of the donors applied high-throughput TCR beta sequencing to assess whether each TCR beta V gene segment acted as functional or pseudogenic. Alongside the repertoire data, information on donor age, sex, ethnicity and CMV serostatus was compiled. Every repertoire in the discovery cohort had been generated on one and the same sequencing platform. High-throughput TCR immunosequencing, statistical association of individual TCRs with disease status, and machine learning were combined to predict cytomegalovirus infection status. The number of donors typed differed by locus, with roughly 629-640 for A, B, C, DRB1 and DQB1, about 500 for DQA1, over 600 for DPA1, and approximately 470 for DPB1. The later analysis used no new phenotypic data to find candidate immune exposures, relying instead on TCR beta sequences and their occurrence across donors. Both class I and class II loci were covered by HLA typing, at four-digit resolution. Among 398 genotyped donors of the cohort, an average of around 240,000 unique TCR beta nucleotide sequences were sequenced per donor, roughly a sixth of them non-productive. Roughly 300 gigabases of sequencing data and approximately 84 million unique TCR sequences were included in an early release covering over 600 HLA-typed donors.

Libraries were constructed by the immunoSEQ multiplex PCR assay. For the multiplex PCR, a mixture combining 60 forward primers for TCR Vbeta segments and 13 reverse primers for TCR Jbeta segments was used. A multiplex PCR assay on genomic DNA amplified the CDR3 region of rearranged TCR beta genes. The Illumina HiSeq System was used to sequence the amplified TCR beta libraries as 87-base-pair reads. Per the original workflow: A later analysis tallied 80 million to 95 million unique TCR beta chains across the 640 or so repertoires, and roughly 11 million of those chains were shared by two or more donors. A nearest-neighbor algorithm error-corrected the raw reads and collapsed the reads into unique sequences, merging closely related sequences to remove PCR and sequencing errors. To assign V, D and J gene segments, CDR3 sequences were aligned to IMGT reference sequences. For a sequence to be retained, at least a six-nucleotide match to both a V gene segment and a J gene segment was required. A rearrangement was called productive if the CDR3 had no stop codons and remained in frame with V and J, and every other rearrangement was called non-productive. Following IMGT convention, CDR3 was defined as the stretch from the second conserved V-encoded cysteine up to the conserved J-encoded phenylalanine. The earlier analysis of 500 to 600 of the donors excluded sequences that lacked an unambiguous match to a single V gene segment. An earlier analysis of several hundred of the donors called V segments functional above 56.7% productive rearrangements and segregating when the between-donor standard deviation exceeded 5%. To diagnose cytomegalovirus status from the catalog of TCR beta chain sequences, a statistical classification framework was built. In a later analysis, V and J genes were assigned by comparing TCR nucleotide sequences against IMGT/GENE-DB human TR gene sequences. The TCRdist pipeline was used in a later analysis to assign CDR3 sequences and most-parsimonious VDJ recombination scenarios. A later analysis defined each TCR beta chain by its CDR3 amino acid sequence plus V-gene family, and excluded reads lacking a unique V-gene family. A later analysis removed several hundred highly shared, low-generation-probability nucleotide sequences to deal with suspected cross-contamination and a sequencing artifact. A later analysis calculated a clonal expansion index for each public chain from normalized within-repertoire ranks of inferred template counts. A later analysis computed generation probabilities with a VDJ recombination model fitted to out-of-frame rearrangements, and checked the results against IGoR. A later analysis scored TCR-TCR, TCR-HLA and TCR-CMV co-occurrence with hypergeometric tests, applying a repertoire-size bias correction to TCR pairs. In a later analysis, false discovery rates were estimated by permuting HLA or CMV assignments 20 times. A later analysis grouped co-occurring TCRs with DBSCAN, adding TCRdist sequence similarity when clustering within HLA-allele-positive subsets. Co-occurrence clustering excluded repertoires with fewer than 30,000 or more than 120,000 public chains, plus five with anomalous nucleotide sharing. TCRdb's version of the immuneACCESS table is confined to in-frame rearrangements and falls short of the full clone set. An unresolved V gene accounts for under half of the shortfall where checked; the remainder is of unknown origin. For V, J and clone size, that table is used; D and trimming come from the DNA. The sample has 60,000 to 90,000 clones on record, roughly 67% of them singletons. The top ten constitute approximately 7.6% of the sample.

The cohort comprised some 730 healthy bone marrow donors. All cohort members were sampled while nominally healthy, although unrecorded immune exposures were likely present. The donor tested CMV seropositive, placing the donor among the approximately 290 seropositive members of the cohort. A peripheral blood sample was collected from each donor, and TCR beta sequencing was performed on peripheral blood mononuclear cells. Genomic DNA was extracted from the blood cell samples with the Qiagen DNeasy Blood Extraction Kit. Points on this clone: What this receptor recognizes is not known. No base quality values were provided; no much bigger clone lies one nucleotide off.

The paper's findings and limits, for the study overall: In the study, approximately 160 TCR beta chains were listed as associated with cytomegalovirus. In vitro tests confirmed that a few of the cytomegalovirus-associated TCR beta chains recognize cytomegalovirus antigens. Only TCR beta chains were sequenced in this cohort, and the absence of alpha or paired-chain data limited detectable features. A later analysis found that HLA-associated TCR beta chains were more clonally expanded and had lower generation probabilities than equally common non-associated chains. In a later analysis, the rate of TCR association differed among HLA loci, with DRB1 alleles having the most associated TCRs and HLA-C alleles having the fewest. Some IMGT-functional V segments, including TRBV6-2 and TRBV6-3, could not be told apart with the 87-base-pair reads, so those segments were excluded. According to the authors, the approach could potentially be generalized to other disease states and immunological phenotypes. The sequencing pipeline was judged likely to have produced a cluster of highly shared sequence variants as a technical artifact. At a false discovery rate of 0.05, a later analysis linked under 20,000 TCR beta sequences to specific HLA alleles. Broadly in line with IMGT annotations, most TCR beta V segments showed up in productive rearrangements about 90% or about 30% of the time in an earlier analysis of roughly 590 of the donors. When HLA alleles, especially DR and DQ, strongly co-occurred, attributing TCR associations to individual alleles was difficult. Most CMV-associated TCR beta chains appeared to be HLA-restricted in a later analysis, and the HLA associations seemed to be driven largely by CMV exposure. Presence/absence analyses assumed roughly uniform sequencing depth across donors, an assumption that may not hold. Because some donors lacked HLA typing at each locus, the association tests relied only on the typed subset. A further reported finding was that TCR beta sequences accurately predicted the HLA-A and HLA-B alleles for most subjects in the first cohort. A later genetic analysis reported fewer N-insertions in productive TCRs among donors in an Asian-associated ancestry cluster than the roughly 620-donor mean. Correlated functional status among segregating V segments might be attributable to linkage disequilibrium, but an unknown experimental factor could not be ruled out. In a later genetic analysis, a missense DCLRE1C variant was associated with V-gene and J-gene trimming of TCR beta chains, and the association was replicated in an independent cohort. The classifier was reported to diagnose cytomegalovirus status with high specificity and sensitivity in both the original and validation cohorts. Because counts were too low, approximately 15 rarely observed V segments, including chromosome 9 orphons, were excluded from the earlier analysis of 587 of the donors. Most TCR sequences were seen in very few donors, while some public TCRs were found in many individuals. The only immune exposure information available for the cohort was CMV serostatus. Several of the top co-occurrence clusters appeared to be linked to parvovirus B19, influenza, CMV and Epstein-Barr virus, according to a later analysis.

The germline V gene (reference sequence) sets CDR1 to LNHDA and CDR2 to SQIVND. CDR3 length: 16 amino acids, cysteine to phenylalanine. The DNA shown is the 48-base CDR3, in frame from base 1. Unmatched junction bases come to 8, with V trimmed by 3 bases and J by 4 bases. Material for sequencing was PBMCs. Here the chain combines TRBV19 and TRBJ1-2, and 10 junction bases match TRBD1. This clonotype originated in a man aged 40-50 years in good health and CMV-seropositive. The CDR3 corresponds to CASSIRGTGVAYGYTF. At the DNA level, the sequence is TGTGCCAGTAGTATTCGGGGGACAGGGGTAGCCTATGGCTACACCTTC.